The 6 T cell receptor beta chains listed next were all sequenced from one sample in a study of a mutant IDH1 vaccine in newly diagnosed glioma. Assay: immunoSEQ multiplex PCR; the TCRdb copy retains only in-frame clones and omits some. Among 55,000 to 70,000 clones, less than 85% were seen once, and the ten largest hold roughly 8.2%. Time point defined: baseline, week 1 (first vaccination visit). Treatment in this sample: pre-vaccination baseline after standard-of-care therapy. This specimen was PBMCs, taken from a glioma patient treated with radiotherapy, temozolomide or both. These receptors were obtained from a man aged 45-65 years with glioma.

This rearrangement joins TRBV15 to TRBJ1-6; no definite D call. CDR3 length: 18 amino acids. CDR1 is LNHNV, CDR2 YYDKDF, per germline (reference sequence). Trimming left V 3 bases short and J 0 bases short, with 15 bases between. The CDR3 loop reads CATSSRDTGSSYNSPLHF. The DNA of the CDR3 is TGTGCCACCAGCAGTCGAGACACTGGAAGCTCCTATAATTCACCCCTCCACTTT.

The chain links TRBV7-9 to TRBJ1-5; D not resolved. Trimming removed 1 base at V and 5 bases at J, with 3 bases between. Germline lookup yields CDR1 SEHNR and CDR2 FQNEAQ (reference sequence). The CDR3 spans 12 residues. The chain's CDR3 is CASSLGDQPQHF. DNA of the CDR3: TGTGCCAGCAGCTTAGGAGATCAGCCCCAGCATTTT.

As DNA, the CDR3 is TGTGCCAGCAGCTTTGAGACAGGTCCGTCAGGGTACGAGCAGTACTTC. Encoded protein: CASSFETGPSGYEQYF. V gene TRBV7-2 combines with J gene TRBJ2-7; D might be TRBD1 (6 bases). V lost 3 bases and J lost 4, with 19 bases in between. Per the germline V gene, CDR1 is SGHTA and CDR2 is FQGNSA. The CDR3 spans 16 residues.

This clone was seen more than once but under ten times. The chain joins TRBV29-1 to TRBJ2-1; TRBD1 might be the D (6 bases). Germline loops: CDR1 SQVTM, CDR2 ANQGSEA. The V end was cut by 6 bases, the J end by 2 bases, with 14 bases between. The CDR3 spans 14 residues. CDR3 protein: CSVPATGTYNEQFF. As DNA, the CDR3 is TGCAGCGTCCCCGCTACAGGGACCTACAATGAGCAGTTCTTC.

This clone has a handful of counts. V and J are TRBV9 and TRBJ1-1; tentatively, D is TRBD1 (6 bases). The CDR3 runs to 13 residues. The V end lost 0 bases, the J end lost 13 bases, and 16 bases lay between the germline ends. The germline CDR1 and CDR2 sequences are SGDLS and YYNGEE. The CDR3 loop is CASSVESAGVVFF. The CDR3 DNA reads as TGTGCCAGCAGCGTAGAGTCGGCAGGGGTGGTTTTCTTT.

The CDR3 region is CAWSVTGGIYTQYF. CDR3 nucleotides: TGTGCCTGGAGTGTGACAGGGGGCATATATACGCAGTATTTT. V usage is TRBV30 and J usage is TRBJ2-3; 10 bases fit TRBD1. This CDR3 has 14 residues. Trimming cost V 0 bases and J 7 bases; bases outside gene matches: 4. Germline values: CDR1 GTSNPN, CDR2 SVGIG (reference sequence).